These T cell receptor beta chains were read from a single sample in a study of patients with pleural tuberculosis. One entry per CDR3 protein results from TCRdb running MiXCR on the reads. The sample holds around 54,000 distinct CDR3 sequences; less than 8% are singletons and the top ten take roughly 16%. The source of these receptors is a human donor with pleural tuberculosis. CDR3s include the opening cysteine and the closing phenylalanine or tryptophan. D genes are given only for firm matches.

v_gene | d_gene | CDR3aa
TRBV19 | . | CASSSRLESYEQYF
TRBV10-2 | TRBD2 | CASSDPGGRNEQFF
TRBV5-1 | TRBD2 | CASSFGLATDTQYF
TRBV11-2 | . | CASSPGAGTDTQYF
TRBV6-1 | . | CASTNTDSNQPQHF
TRBV27 | . | CASSSSGANVLTF
TRBV20-1 | . | CSAPRSSSTDTQYF
TRBV18 | . | CASSPREDEQFF
TRBV11-2 | . | CASSFLAGPVDTQYF
TRBV7-6 | . | CASSLRGGMNTEAFF
TRBV19 | TRBD1 | CASSWDRGGNQPQHF